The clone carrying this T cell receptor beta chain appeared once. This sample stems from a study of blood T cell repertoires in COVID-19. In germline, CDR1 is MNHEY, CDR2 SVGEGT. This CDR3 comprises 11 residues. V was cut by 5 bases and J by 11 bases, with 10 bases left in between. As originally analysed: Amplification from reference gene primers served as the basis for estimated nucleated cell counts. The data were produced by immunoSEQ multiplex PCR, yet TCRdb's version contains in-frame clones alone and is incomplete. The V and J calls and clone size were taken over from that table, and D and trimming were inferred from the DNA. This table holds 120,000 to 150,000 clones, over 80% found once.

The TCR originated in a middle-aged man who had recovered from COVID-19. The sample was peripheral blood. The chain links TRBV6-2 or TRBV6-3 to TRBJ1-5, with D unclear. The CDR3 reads CASSNTEAQHF. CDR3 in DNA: TGTGCCAGCAGTAACACCGAGGCCCAGCATTTT.